Each of the 27 T cell receptor beta chains below was sequenced from the same sample in a study of cytomegalovirus exposure and HLA in healthy donors. The PCR contained 60 Vbeta and 13 Jbeta primers. This table comes from immunoSEQ multiplex PCR, and its TCRdb copy is limited to in-frame clones, with some not included. The profile shows around 180,000 clones, less than 75% of them singletons. The sequenced sample consisted of PBMCs. These receptors were obtained from a girl aged 5-17 years in good health and CMV-seronegative.

This clone was observed a single time. The CDR3, as DNA: TGTGCCAGCGGAGGCGGCAGTCTCTACGAGCAGTACTTC. Translated: CASGGGSLYEQYF. The chain couples TRBV6-5 to TRBJ2-7, with TRBD2 as a possible D gene (5 bases). Germline CDR1 is MNHEY and CDR2 is SVGAGI. The CDR3 contains 13 residues. Between the trimmed V and J ends, which lost 8 bases and 3 bases, there was a span of 14 bases.

This clone was observed a handful of times. The chain links TRBV11-1 to TRBJ1-1, with D possibly matching TRBD1 (6 bases). CDR1 and CDR2 from the germline V gene are SGHAT and FQDESV (reference sequence). Trimming stripped 1 base from V and 9 bases from J, with 12 bases between. The length of the CDR3 is 13 residues. The CDR3 region is CASSLGQAPQAFF. The CDR3 nucleotides are TGTGCCAGCAGCTTAGGACAGGCGCCCCAAGCTTTCTTT. Looking up the rest from reference TRBV11-1 and TRBJ1-1 gives the full variable domain: EAEVAQSPRYKITEKSQAVAFWCDPISGHATLYWYRQILGQGPELLVQFQDESVVDDSQLPKDRFSAERLKGVDSTLKIQPAELGDSAMYLCASSLGQAPQAFFGQGTRLTVV.

The J gene is TRBJ1-2, the V gene TRBV5-1; a weak D match, TRBD1 (6 bases). Deletions cut 4 bases from V and 6 bases from J, with 25 bases between. There are 17 residues in the CDR3. Germline CDR1 is SGHRS and CDR2 is YFSETQ. The CDR3, as DNA: TGCGCCAGCAGCCAACTTGTGAAAGGGGGGGGTGCAGATGGCTACACCTTC. Translating it yields CASSQLVKGGGADGYTF.

V usage is TRBV6-5 and J usage is TRBJ2-7; D may be TRBD2 (5 bases). Germline V gives CDR1 MNHEY, CDR2 SVGAGI. This CDR3 is built from 15 residues. V lost 2 bases to trimming and J lost 6 bases, with 17 bases between them. In DNA, the CDR3 is TGTGCCAGCAGTTACGGTATGTCTGCGGGCGGCGAGCAGTACTTC. The encoded protein is CASSYGMSAGGEQYF.

This chain uses TRBV7-2 with TRBJ1-5; D uncertain. The CDR3 contains 14 residues. In germline, CDR1 is SGHTA, CDR2 FQGNSA. V was cut by 4 bases and J by 2 bases, with 9 bases left in between. CDR3 DNA sequence: TGTGCCAGCAGCTCCAGACAAGGCAATCAGCCCCAGCATTTT. Protein product: CASSSRQGNQPQHF.

The chain employs TRBV7-8 and TRBJ1-5, with D possibly being TRBD1 (5 bases). Germline V gives CDR1 SGHVS, CDR2 FQNEAQ. The V gene lost 5 bases and the J gene lost 0 bases, with 8 bases spanning the gap. This CDR3 is 14 amino acids long. This CDR3 is CASSPTVSNQPQHF. The CDR3 DNA reads as TGTGCCAGCAGCCCGACAGTTAGCAATCAGCCCCAGCATTTT.

The genes are TRBV7-8 and TRBJ2-2, with 7 positions matching TRBD1. The ends lost 6 bases at V and 7 bases at J; junction bases unmatched: 14. CDR3 size: 16 residues. Germline V lookup: CDR1 SGHVS, CDR2 FQNEAQ. The CDR3 region has the DNA TGTGCCAGCAGGACGGGCAGGGGGAAGGGGGACGGGGAGCTGTTTTTT. It yields the protein CASRTGRGKGDGELFF.

The chain employs TRBV18 and TRBJ1-5; 7 bases line up with TRBD1. With V trimmed by 5 bases and J by 2 bases, 6 bases remained unmatched. Germline loops: CDR1 KGHSH, CDR2 LQKENI. CDR3 length: 15 residues. CDR3 region: CASSGGQSGNQPQHF. CDR3 sequence (DNA): TGTGCCAGCTCAGGGGGACAGTCGGGCAATCAGCCCCAGCATTTT.

V usage is TRBV14 and J usage is TRBJ1-1; 8 bases match TRBD1. Germline V gives CDR1 SGHDN, CDR2 FVKESK. CDR3 length: 14 residues. Losses at the gene ends were 8 bases for V and 5 bases for J; bases not matched to a gene: 10. CDR3 amino acids: CASAGTGTETEAFF. The DNA of the CDR3 is TGTGCCAGCGCCGGGACAGGTACTGAAACTGAAGCTTTCTTT.

The V call is TRBV25-1, the J call TRBJ1-1, with 7 positions matching TRBD1. The V and J ends lost 5 bases and 5 bases, in that order; junction bases with no gene match: 5. The germline CDR1 and CDR2 sequences are MGHDK and SYGVNS. The length of the CDR3 is 13 residues. CDR3 region: CASSLPGGTEAFF. CDR3 coding DNA: TGTGCCAGCAGTCTACCAGGGGGGACTGAAGCTTTCTTT.

This clone appeared a single time. The CDR3 is CASSQVRTGLAEQYF. CDR3 nucleotides: TGTGCCAGCAGCCAAGTTCGGACAGGCCTTGCCGAGCAGTACTTC. The gene calls are TRBV14 and TRBJ2-7, with TRBD1 matching over 7 bases. Germline V gene data show CDR1 as SGHDN and CDR2 as FVKESK. The CDR3 runs to 15 residues. V shed 1 base, J shed 6 bases, and the junction held 9 bases outside the gene matches.

The chain has TRBV6-5 and TRBJ1-1, with D possibly matching TRBD1 (5 bases). This CDR3 is built from 15 residues. Germline assignment: CDR1 MNHEY and CDR2 SVGAGI. V was shortened by 2 bases and J by 4 bases, with 14 bases between the two germline ends. As DNA, the CDR3 is TGTGCCAGCAGTTACCGGACAACGGCTCTCACTGAAGCTTTCTTT. Translating gives CASSYRTTALTEAFF.

The chain links TRBV7-9 to TRBJ2-7, with 7 bases fitting TRBD1. Germline trimming cut 6 bases from V and 2 bases from J; bases unmatched to any gene: 4. The CDR3 has 13 amino acids. Germline V gives CDR1 SEHNR, CDR2 FQNEAQ (reference sequence). CDR3 coding DNA: TGTGCCAGCAGGACAGGGAATGCCTACGAGCAGTACTTC. Its protein is CASRTGNAYEQYF.

The rearrangement joins TRBV18 to TRBJ1-1; TRBD1 is a possible D gene (5 bases). This CDR3 region has 14 residues. Germline lookup yields CDR1 KGHSH and CDR2 LQKENI. V was trimmed by 6 bases and J by 0 bases, leaving 11 bases between them. The CDR3: CASSPGHVNTEAFF. CDR3 nucleotide sequence: TGTGCCAGCTCCCCCGGACACGTGAACACTGAAGCTTTCTTT.

The chain combines TRBV9 with TRBJ2-1; TRBD2 matches at 10 bases. The CDR3 length is 16 residues. V was pared by 0 bases and J by 7 bases, with 7 bases of the junction left unmatched. The germline CDR1 and CDR2 sequences are SGDLS and YYNGEE. The chain's CDR3 is CASSVGSAGGQNEQFF. The CDR3 DNA is TGTGCCAGCAGCGTAGGGTCAGCGGGGGGGCAAAATGAGCAGTTCTTC. Variable domain in full (rest from reference TRBV9 and TRBJ2-1): DSGVTQTPKHLITATGQRVTLRCSPRSGDLSVYWYQQSLDQGLQFLIQYYNGEERAKGNILERFSAQQFPDLHSELNLSSLELGDSALYFCASSVGSAGGQNEQFFGPGTRLTVL.

This clone was counted a single time. This chain uses TRBV5-1 with TRBJ2-5; 11 nucleotides match TRBD2. The length of the CDR3 is 14 residues. Germline assignment: CDR1 SGHRS and CDR2 YFSETQ. V shed 4 bases and J 3 bases; nucleotides not matched to a gene: 2. This CDR3 reads CASSSSGGEETQYF. The CDR3 DNA reads as TGCGCCAGCAGCAGTAGCGGGGGGGAAGAGACCCAGTACTTC. Supplemented by reference TRBV5-1 and TRBJ2-5, the full variable domain reads KAGVTQTPRYLIKTRGQQVTLSCSPISGHRSVSWYQQTPGQGLQFLFEYFSETQRNKGNFPGRFSGRQFSNSRSEMNVSTLELGDSALYLCASSSSGGEETQYFGPGTRLLVL.

The chain has TRBV6-5 and TRBJ2-5; no clear D gene. This CDR3 region has 13 residues. In germline, CDR1 is MNHEY, CDR2 SVGAGI. The V and J ends lost 0 bases and 4 bases respectively, with 6 bases between them. The DNA of the CDR3 is TGTGCCAGCAGTTACTCGTATCTAGAGACCCAGTACTTC. This codes for CASSYSYLETQYF.

This clone has only one observation. CDR3 sequence: CASRNRGTAPGELFF. The CDR3 region has the DNA TGTGCCAGCAGAAACAGGGGGACAGCCCCCGGGGAGCTGTTTTTT. This chain links TRBV7-8 with TRBJ2-2; the match to TRBD1 covers 8 bases. CDR1 is SGHVS, CDR2 FQNEAQ, per germline. Germline trimming cut 6 bases from V and 6 bases from J; bases unmatched to any gene: 9. The CDR3 totals 15 residues.

The gene calls are TRBV7-9 and TRBJ1-5; the D gene is possibly TRBD1 (5 bases). CDR1 and CDR2 (germline): SEHNR, FQNEAQ (reference sequence). V lost 0 bases and J 6 bases, leaving 21 bases between the germline ends. CDR3 size: 18 residues. This CDR3 is CASSLAAGLGVDAQPQHF. The DNA for the CDR3 is TGTGCCAGCAGCTTAGCGGCAGGGCTAGGGGTCGACGCTCAGCCCCAGCATTTT.

This rearrangement joins TRBV6-5 to TRBJ1-6, with D possibly being TRBD1 (6 bases). Trimming left V 6 bases short and J 11 bases short, with 17 bases between. Per the germline V gene, CDR1 is MNHEY and CDR2 is SVGAGI. CDR3 length equals 14 residues. CDR3 DNA sequence: TGTGCCAGCAGGACGAATGACAGGTTTGCACCCCTCCACTTT. Its protein is CASRTNDRFAPLHF.

The chain recombines TRBV7-8 with TRBJ2-7; 10 nucleotides line up with TRBD2. This CDR3 spans 14 amino acids. Unmatched junction bases numbered 7, after V lost 10 bases and J lost 1 base. Germline V gene data show CDR1 as SGHVS and CDR2 as FQNEAQ. The CDR3 loop is CATTPGLASYEQYF. CDR3 sequence (DNA): TGTGCCACTACGCCGGGACTAGCGTCCTACGAGCAGTACTTC.

The chain couples TRBV9 to TRBJ1-6; 8 nucleotides match TRBD1. The V gene's germline CDR1 is SGDLS and CDR2 YYNGEE. V trimming: 2 bases; J trimming: 8 bases; junction bases outside the gene matches: 0. The CDR3 loop spans 13 amino acids. The CDR3 is CASSVTGDSPLHF. The CDR3 nucleotides read TGTGCCAGCAGCGTGACAGGGGATTCACCCCTCCACTTT.

V and J are TRBV5-1 and TRBJ1-6; D perhaps matches TRBD1 (6 bases). Looked up from germline, CDR1 is SGHRS and CDR2 is YFSETQ. The CDR3 runs 16 residues. V was clipped by 0 bases and J by 10 bases, with 17 bases between them. The CDR3 sequence: CASSLALGGKESPLHF. For the CDR3, the DNA is TGCGCCAGCAGCTTGGCCTTAGGGGGAAAGGAATCACCCCTCCACTTT.

This clone was seen a single time. The chain joins TRBV6-1 to TRBJ1-5, with a weak D call TRBD1 (5 bases). Trimming removed 6 bases from V and 5 bases from J, with 11 bases in between. There are 13 residues in the CDR3. Germline V gene lookup returns CDR1 MNHNS and CDR2 SASEGT. CDR3 DNA sequence: TGTGCCAGCAGGAACGGGGACTATCAGCCCCAGCATTTT. Translating gives CASRNGDYQPQHF.

The CDR3 here is CASSESGDRGSNEQFF. The CDR3 coding sequence is TGCGCCAGCAGTGAGTCCGGGGACAGGGGATCAAATGAGCAGTTCTTC. This chain uses TRBV10-1 with TRBJ2-1; 10 bases are shared with TRBD1. The CDR3 covers 16 residues. Trimming at V came to 0 bases and at J to 7 bases, leaving 6 bases not matched to a gene. CDR1 and CDR2 from the germline V gene are WNHNN and SYGVQD (reference sequence).

J is TRBJ1-3 and V is TRBV7-9; TRBD1 aligns across 10 bases. The ends lost 3 bases at V and 6 bases at J; junction bases unmatched: 8. CDR1 is SEHNR, CDR2 FQNEAQ, per germline (reference sequence). The CDR3 covers 16 residues. CDR3 DNA: TGTGCCAGCAGCTTCGGGGACAGGGGTCGGGAAAACACCATATATTTT. Translated, it gives CASSFGDRGRENTIYF.

This chain links TRBV9 with TRBJ2-1, with D tentatively TRBD2 (6 bases). The V end was cut by 4 bases, the J end by 6 bases, with 14 bases between. This CDR3 region has 14 residues. Germline V CDR1 and CDR2: SGDLS, YYNGEE. CDR3 amino acids: CASSTQTSTNEQFF. CDR3 sequence (DNA): TGTGCCAGCAGCACACAGACTAGTACCAATGAGCAGTTCTTC.